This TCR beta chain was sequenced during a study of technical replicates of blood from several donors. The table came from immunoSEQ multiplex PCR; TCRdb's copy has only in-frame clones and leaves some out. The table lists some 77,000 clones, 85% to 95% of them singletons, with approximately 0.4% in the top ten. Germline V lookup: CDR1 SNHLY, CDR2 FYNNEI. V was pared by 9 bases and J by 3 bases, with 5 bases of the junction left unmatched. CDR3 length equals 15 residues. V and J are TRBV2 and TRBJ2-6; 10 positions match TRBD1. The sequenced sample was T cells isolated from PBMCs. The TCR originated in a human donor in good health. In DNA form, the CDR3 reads TGTGCCAGTCTGACAGGGGGCCGTGGGGCCAACGTCCTGACTTTC. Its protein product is CASLTGGRGANVLTF. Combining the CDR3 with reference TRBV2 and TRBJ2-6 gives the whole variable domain EPEVTQTPSHQVTQMGQEVILRCVPISNHLYFYWYRQILGQKVEFLVSFYNNEISEKSEIFDDQFSVERPDGSNFTLKIRSTKLEDSAMYFCASLTGGRGANVLTFGAGSRLTVL.